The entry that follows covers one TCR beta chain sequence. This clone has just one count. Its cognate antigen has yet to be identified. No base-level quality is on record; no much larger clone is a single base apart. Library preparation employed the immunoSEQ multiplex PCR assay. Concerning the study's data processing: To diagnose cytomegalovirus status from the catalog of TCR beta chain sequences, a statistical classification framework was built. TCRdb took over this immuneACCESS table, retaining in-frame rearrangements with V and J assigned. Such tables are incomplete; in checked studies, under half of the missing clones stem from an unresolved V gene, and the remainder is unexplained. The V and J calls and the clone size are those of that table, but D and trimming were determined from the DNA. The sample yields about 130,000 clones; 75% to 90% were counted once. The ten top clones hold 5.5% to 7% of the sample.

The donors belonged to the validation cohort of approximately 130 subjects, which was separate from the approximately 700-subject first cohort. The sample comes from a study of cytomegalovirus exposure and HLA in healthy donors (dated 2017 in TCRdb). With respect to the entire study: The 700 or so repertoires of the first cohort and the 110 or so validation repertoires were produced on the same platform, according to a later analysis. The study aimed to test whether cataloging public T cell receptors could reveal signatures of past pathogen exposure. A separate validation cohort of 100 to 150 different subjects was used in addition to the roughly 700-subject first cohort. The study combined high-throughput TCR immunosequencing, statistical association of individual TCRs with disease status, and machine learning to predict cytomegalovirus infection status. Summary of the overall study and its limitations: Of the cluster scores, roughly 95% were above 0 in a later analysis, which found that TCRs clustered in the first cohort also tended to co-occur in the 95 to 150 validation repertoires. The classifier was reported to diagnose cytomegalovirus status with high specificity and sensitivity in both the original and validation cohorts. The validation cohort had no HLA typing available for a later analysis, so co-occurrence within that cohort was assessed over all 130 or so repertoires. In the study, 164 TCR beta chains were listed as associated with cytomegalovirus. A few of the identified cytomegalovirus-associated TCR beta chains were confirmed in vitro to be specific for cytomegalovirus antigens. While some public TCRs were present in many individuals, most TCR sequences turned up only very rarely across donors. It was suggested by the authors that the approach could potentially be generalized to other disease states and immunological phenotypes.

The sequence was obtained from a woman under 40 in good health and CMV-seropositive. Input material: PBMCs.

The CDR3: CASSEVASTDTQYF. The nucleotides are TGTGCCAGCAGTGAGGTGGCCAGCACAGATACGCAGTATTTT. The chain is encoded by TRBV2 joined to TRBJ2-3; the D gene is not confidently resolved. Between the V and J ends, shortened by 3 bases and 0 bases respectively, the junction contains 7 bases. The germline V gene provides CDR1 SNHLY and CDR2 FYNNEI. The CDR3 measures 14 amino acids from cysteine to phenylalanine. The sequence is cut down to CDR3 DNA, 42 bases in frame from base 1.